Listed below are T cell receptor beta chains from one sample, sequenced in a study of T-cell memory formation after mild COVID-19. TCRdb ran MiXCR on the 5' RACE reads and lists one entry per CDR3 protein. This table has hundreds of thousands of distinct CDR3 sequences, approximately 18% appearing once. The sequenced sample was PBMCs or a T cell subset sorted from them (not recorded which). The receptor source for this set is a man younger than 35 who had mild COVID-19 (a few samples of this study predate the infection). Cell type and time point are not known. The CDR3 runs from the conserved cysteine through the conserved F or W. The order of the fields is D gene, J gene, V gene, clone size, CDR3 DNA, CDR3 protein. A D gene is named only where the DNA matches it firmly. The size of a clone is reported for some rows only, either as once, few or many, or as a class for expanded clones.

D gene: NA; J gene: TRBJ1-1; V gene: TRBV11-3; clone size: NA; CDR3 DNA: TGTGCCAGCAGCTCGGGAGTAGCGGGCACTGAAGCTTTCTTT; CDR3 protein: CASSSGVAGTEAFF
D gene: TRBD1; J gene: TRBJ2-1; V gene: TRBV5-5; clone size: many; CDR3 DNA: TGTGCCAGCAGCTTGGGGACAGGGCCCCACAATGAGCAGTTCTTC; CDR3 protein: CASSLGTGPHNEQFF
D gene: NA; J gene: TRBJ2-5; V gene: TRBV4-1; clone size: few; CDR3 DNA: TGCGCCAGCAGCCAATCTTTCTCGGGACGGCGGAGGGAGACCCAGTACTTC; CDR3 protein: CASSQSFSGRRRETQYF
D gene: NA; J gene: TRBJ2-3; V gene: TRBV5-1; clone size: NA; CDR3 DNA: TGCGCCAGCAGCTTGTCGGGTTTTGTCCCAGATACGCAGTATTTT; CDR3 protein: CASSLSGFVPDTQYF
D gene: TRBD1; J gene: TRBJ2-2; V gene: TRBV7-9; clone size: NA; CDR3 DNA: TGTGCCAGCAGCACCCGACAGGGGGCAGGGACCGGGGAGCTGTTTTTT; CDR3 protein: CASSTRQGAGTGELFF
D gene: NA; J gene: TRBJ1-1; V gene: TRBV7-9; clone size: few; CDR3 DNA: TGTGCCAGCAGCCCCCACTTTACCATACAGGAGGCCTCCTTT; CDR3 protein: CASSPHFTIQEASF
D gene: TRBD1; J gene: TRBJ1-2; V gene: TRBV18; clone size: NA; CDR3 DNA: TGTGCCAGCTCACCACGCCAGGGGGCAGAAAATGGCTACACCTTC; CDR3 protein: CASSPRQGAENGYTF
D gene: TRBD1; J gene: TRBJ2-6; V gene: TRBV20-1; clone size: few; CDR3 DNA: TGCAGTGCTACGACAGGGGGCGCTGGGGCCAACGTCCTGACTTTC; CDR3 protein: CSATTGGAGANVLTF
D gene: TRBD2; J gene: TRBJ2-3; V gene: TRBV7-2; clone size: few; CDR3 DNA: TGTGCCAGCAGCTATTCCCCGAGGGACTACACAGATACGCAGTATTTT; CDR3 protein: CASSYSPRDYTDTQYF
D gene: NA; J gene: TRBJ1-3; V gene: TRBV5-6; clone size: few; CDR3 DNA: TGTGCCAGCAGCTTGATCTCTGGAAACACCATATATTTT; CDR3 protein: CASSLISGNTIYF
D gene: NA; J gene: TRBJ1-6; V gene: TRBV5-1; clone size: NA; CDR3 DNA: TGCGCCAGCAGCACGGGACCGGAAGGAAATTCACCCCTCCACTTT; CDR3 protein: CASSTGPEGNSPLHF
D gene: NA; J gene: TRBJ2-7; V gene: TRBV5-1; clone size: NA; CDR3 DNA: TGCGCCAGCAGCTTGAGCTGGGTTCCTACCTACGAGCAGTACTTC; CDR3 protein: CASSLSWVPTYEQYF
D gene: TRBD1; J gene: TRBJ2-2; V gene: TRBV27; clone size: few; CDR3 DNA: TGTGCCAGCAGTTTTAATGCCGGGACAGGGACCGGGGAGCTGTTTTTT; CDR3 protein: CASSFNAGTGTGELFF
D gene: TRBD2; J gene: TRBJ2-3; V gene: TRBV5-1; clone size: few; CDR3 DNA: TGCGCCAGCAGGTCCGGACGTAGCGGGGGTTGGGATACGCAGTATTTT; CDR3 protein: CASRSGRSGGWDTQYF
D gene: TRBD1; J gene: TRBJ2-1; V gene: TRBV7-9; clone size: NA; CDR3 DNA: TGTGCCAGCAGCCTTCGACAGGGTTGGTCGTACAATGAGCAGTTCTTC; CDR3 protein: CASSLRQGWSYNEQFF
D gene: NA; J gene: TRBJ1-5; V gene: TRBV6-1; clone size: NA; CDR3 DNA: TGTGCCAGCAGTGAAGGGGCAGTAAGCAATCAGCCCCAGCATTTT; CDR3 protein: CASSEGAVSNQPQHF
D gene: TRBD1; J gene: TRBJ1-3; V gene: TRBV4-2; clone size: NA; CDR3 DNA: TGTGCCAGCAGCCAAGCCGGGACAGGGGGAAACACCATATATTTT; CDR3 protein: CASSQAGTGGNTIYF
D gene: TRBD1; J gene: TRBJ2-3; V gene: TRBV7-8; clone size: NA; CDR3 DNA: TGTGCCAGCAGCTCTAGAGGACAGGATAGCACAGATACGCAGTATTTT; CDR3 protein: CASSSRGQDSTDTQYF
D gene: NA; J gene: TRBJ1-6; V gene: TRBV5-1; clone size: many; CDR3 DNA: TGCGCCAGCCGGGGCGGCAATTCACCCCTCCACTTT; CDR3 protein: CASRGGNSPLHF
D gene: NA; J gene: TRBJ2-2; V gene: TRBV6-2/TRBV6-3; clone size: few; CDR3 DNA: TGTGCCAGCAGTACCCCCCCCGGGGAGCTGTTTTTT; CDR3 protein: CASSTPPGELFF
D gene: NA; J gene: TRBJ2-6; V gene: TRBV25-1; clone size: few; CDR3 DNA: TGTGCCAGCAGTGAATATTTAGGGGCTGGGGCCAACGTCCTGACTTTC; CDR3 protein: CASSEYLGAGANVLTF
D gene: NA; J gene: TRBJ2-3; V gene: TRBV7-6; clone size: NA; CDR3 DNA: TGTGCCAGCAGCTCCGAGTCGTATACGCAGTATTTT; CDR3 protein: CASSSESYTQYF